This TCR beta chain was observed in a study of control samples from healthy donors and cancer patients (dated by TCRdb to 2019 to 2021). Receptor amplification or capture employed the immunoSEQ multiplex PCR assay. TCRdb limited this immuneACCESS table to in-frame rearrangements with V and J called. A share of clones is missing; checked studies link under half to unresolved V genes, and the rest is unexplained. This sample lists over 65,000 clones; roughly nine tenths were detected once. About 10% of the sample is taken by the ten largest. The CDR3 spans 13 residues, from the cysteine through the phenylalanine. Only CDR3 DNA is held: 39 bases, read in frame from base 1. CDR1 and CDR2 were assigned from the germline V gene as ENHRY and SYGVKD. V is cut by 11 bases and J by 0 bases, and the space between the germline ends is 13 bases. On this clone: It has no known antigen specificity. No clone much larger than this one lies a single base away; base qualities are absent.

This clonotype was obtained from a woman between 50 and 59 years old with colorectal cancer. Recombination connected TRBV10-3 to TRBJ1-2; the D gene cannot be resolved reliably. What was sequenced was PBMCs. The bases read TGTGCCTCCGTGGACCCTCCTAACTATGGCTACACCTTC. Its protein reads: CASVDPPNYGYTF.